This TCR beta chain was identified in a study of shared clonotypes between healthy human individuals (dated by TCRdb to about 2020). Notes on the research overall: The cohort included three men and a couple of women between 18 and 49 years of age. For each donor, CD4 naive and CD4 memory were each given three plates, CD8 naive was given two plates, and CD8 memory was given one plate. To estimate repertoire size and how much clonotype sharing occurs between individuals, the study deeply sequenced the blood TCR repertoires of about 5 healthy adults. Different laboratories and diverse techniques were used to prepare libraries and sequence TCR repertoires, to increase sequencing depth and limit assay-specific biases. Each donor's leukapheresis produced roughly between roughly 0.85 and 10 billion PBMCs. Findings and caveats that apply to the study as a whole: Pairwise subsampling led to the expectation that sequencing depth would affect the degree of clonotype sharing among donors. Rarefaction of sorted-subset datasets indicated incomplete sequencing despite the large sequencing depth. Sharing across four donors was observed for roughly 5% of naive CD4, over 3% of naive CD8, 2% to 2.5% of memory CD4, and about 0.38% of memory CD8 clonotypes. Because the study included only a small number of donors, the genetic and exposure-history diversity represented was limited. Estimated clonotype richness was generally larger for naive than for memory subsets. Compared with non-shared clonotypes, clonotypes shared by all four sorted-subset donors had higher generation probabilities. Sampling was restricted to blood, and TCR repertoires in tissues likely differ from the TCR repertoires found in blood.

Using the deep immunoSEQ assay, multiplex PCR amplified TCR CDR3 regions from genomic DNA. Extracted genomic DNA from each cell subset was distributed evenly across all wells of several immunoSEQ 96-well plates, and each plate was treated as a replicate. For sorted subsets, 200 to 250 ng genomic DNA, equal to about 30,000 T cell genomes, was loaded into each replicate PCR. Purified libraries were quantified with a Qubit 3.0 fluorometer, sized on a Bioanalyzer 2100, and re-quantified with the KAPA Library Quantification kit. Each immunoSEQ 96-well plate was sequenced on its own single-read 150-cycle Illumina NextSeq 550 flow cell. The study's processing was this. Because only junctional sequences without quality scores were contained in the immunoSEQ output, filtering matching that applied to full-length reads could not be performed. Sequences were annotated with PyIR, a Python wrapper for IgBLAST v1.9, and V/J genes and CDR3 were assigned using IMGT germline references. Reads were removed for weak V/J assignments (E-value above 1e-6), missing CDR3, stop codons, out-of-frame junctions, or ambiguous translated residues. V3J clonotypes were defined as sequences sharing an identical inferred V gene, J gene, and CDR3 amino acid sequence. The percentage overlap between two repertoires was calculated by dividing the number of shared unique clonotypes by the size of the smaller repertoire. Three approaches were used to assess repertoire richness: RTK rarefaction, the Chao1 estimator, and Recon v2.1 estimates of unobserved clonotypes. For all TCRbeta clonotypes obtained by the gDNA method from a few donors, generation probabilities were computed with OLGA. This immuneACCESS table, as held by TCRdb, lists in-frame sequences with V and J called but not all clones. Of the missing ones, under half trace to an unresolved V gene in checked studies; the others have no known cause. Clone size and V and J calls were adopted from that table, with D and trimming inferred from the DNA. Counted in this sample were 550,000 to 700,000 clones; around 78% of them appeared once. 1.5% to 2% of the sample is held by the ten biggest clonotypes.

The donors were healthy, HIV-negative adults who had no recently reported acute infections or vaccinations. Only Caucasian adults living in Nashville, Tennessee, USA were represented among the donors. CD4+ T cells were enriched through magnetic negative selection, after which naive cells were positively selected on CD45RA and the remaining negative fraction served as the memory subset. Blood was obtained by leukapheresis, after which PBMCs were separated by Ficoll-Histopaque density gradient centrifugation and cryopreserved in liquid nitrogen vapor phase. Purity and quantity of every magnetically sorted T cell population were checked by analytical flow cytometry. Genomic DNA was isolated from each sorted fraction and quantified by UV absorbance on a Nanodrop 2000c. About this clone: The antigen this receptor binds is unknown. Base qualities were left out, and no much larger clone turns up one base away.

Clipping removes 5 bases from V and 0 bases from J, with 4 as the unmatched junction base count. Taken from cysteine to phenylalanine, the CDR3 has 15 residues. Just CDR3 DNA is preserved here, 45 bases in frame from base 1. Taken from the germline V gene (reference sequence), the CDR1 and CDR2 loops are SEHNR and FQNEAQ. Rearrangement joined TRBV7-9 to TRBJ1-2; 9 central nucleotides agree with TRBD1. The sequenced material came from memory CD4+ T cells sorted from blood. Read against the paper, the sample's cell subset or site label means: CD45RA-negative fraction. This TCR was recovered from a woman in her thirties in good health. The nucleotide sequence reads TGTGCCAGCAGCCCGGACAGGGGATCTAACTATGGCTACACCTTC. The encoded protein is CASSPDRGSNYGYTF.